The present T cell receptor beta chain was sequenced within a study of CD8+ T cells in alopecia areata. Broader study findings: Resident alphabeta T-cell populations of normal skin are likewise subject to sequencing in scalp samples. Possibly because of HLA-related factors, TCR sharing was less clear across patients than in mice. Normal scalp had lower clonality than lesional scalp, with alopecia totalis/universalis lesions showing this most strongly.

There are 17 residues in the CDR3. Germline V gene data show CDR1 as MGHRA and CDR2 as YSYEKL. The ends were cut back, 1 base at V and 0 bases at J, with 15 bases in the middle. Sequencing used cDNA as its template, made by extracting RNA and reverse transcribing it. Libraries were prepared by immunoSEQ multiplex PCR; TCRdb keeps only in-frame clonotypes and omits some of them. Found here are 25,000 or so clones, roughly 50% of them singletons; the top ten hold around 30%. Lesional scalp punch biopsies and peripheral blood came from alopecia areata patients. Remarks on this clone: The target antigen is unknown.

J is TRBJ1-1 and V is TRBV4-1; no reliable D call. This clonotype was obtained from a human donor with alopecia areata. Sequencing was done on a sample of NKG2D-high CD8+ T cells sorted from blood. CDR3 region: CASSQAMAEYMNTEAFF. CDR3 nucleotides: TGCGCCAGCAGCCAAGCGATGGCAGAATACATGAACACTGAAGCTTTCTTT.